Listed below are T cell receptor beta chains from one sample, sequenced in a study. TCRdb ran MiXCR on the RT-PCR reads and lists one entry per CDR3 protein. The table has 650,000 to 800,000 distinct CDR3 sequences, 12% to 15% seen once. The sample comprised memory CD4+ T cells from blood. The receptors derive from a female donor in good health, serving as a healthy control. CDR3s include the opening cysteine and the closing phenylalanine or tryptophan. A D gene is named only where the DNA matches it firmly. The listing skips clone size in some rows; elsewhere it reads once, few, many or a size class.

TRBJ2-2	TRBV12-3/TRBV12-4	once	-	TGTGCCAGCACCTACAACCCCGGGACACTTCTTGCTGGAAAAAAACCCGGGAGCACCGGGGAGCTGTTTTTT	CASTYNPGTLLAGKKPGSTGELFF
TRBJ1-4	TRBV7-6	-	-	TGTGCCAGCAGACAGGACACGTCTAATGAAAAACTGTTTTTT	CASRQDTSNEKLFF
TRBJ2-4	TRBV6-2/TRBV6-3	few	TRBD2	TGTGCCAGCAGTTACTCAACGGGACGGCGGGGGGCCAAAAACATTCAGTACTTC	CASSYSTGRRGAKNIQYF
TRBJ1-2	TRBV5-1	-	TRBD1	TGCGCCAGCAGCGAGGACAGGGAAGCCGGTTTCTATGGCTACACCTTC	CASSEDREAGFYGYTF
TRBJ2-3	TRBV28	-	-	TGTGCCAGCAGTTCCGGCGGAGGGGAAAGCACAGATACGCAGTATTTT	CASSSGGGESTDTQYF
TRBJ2-7	TRBV6-5	few	-	TGTGCCAGCAGTTACTCCGCCGGTTACGAGCAGTACTTC	CASSYSAGYEQYF
TRBJ2-5	TRBV9	-	TRBD1	TGTGCCAGCAGCGTTGACAGGGGGCGAGAGACCCAGTACTTC	CASSVDRGRETQYF
TRBJ1-2	TRBV30	few	TRBD1	TGTGCCGGGGACAGGGGATTGGGGGCTAACTATGGCTACACCTTC	CAGDRGLGANYGYTF
TRBJ2-5	TRBV4-1	-	TRBD1	TGCGCCAGCAGCCTCCGGGACAGGGCGATAGGGACCCAGTACTTC	CASSLRDRAIGTQYF
TRBJ1-5	TRBV30	-	-	TGTGCCTGGAGTACCGGACCTGATCAGCCCCAGCATTTT	CAWSTGPDQPQHF
TRBJ2-5	TRBV12-3/TRBV12-4	few	-	TGTGCCAGCAGCCGCCTCCTAGCGAGTCTAGAGACCCAGTACTTC	CASSRLLASLETQYF
TRBJ1-1	TRBV5-1	-	-	TGCGCCAGCAGCTCAAGCCCGGAGCTTAACACTGAAGCTTTCTTT	CASSSSPELNTEAFF
TRBJ2-5	TRBV20-1	-	TRBD2	TGCAGTGCCGCCCCATGGACTAGCGGGATAGTGGAGACCCAGTACTTC	CSAAPWTSGIVETQYF
TRBJ1-1	TRBV28	-	-	TGTGCCAGCAGTCCCCCGGGAGGGTTGAACACTGAAGCTTTCTTT	CASSPPGGLNTEAFF
TRBJ2-1	TRBV3-1	few	-	TGTGCCAGCAGCCAAGATTCGTATGAGCAGTTCTTC	CASSQDSYEQFF
TRBJ2-3	TRBV5-1	-	TRBD1	TGCGCCAACAGCTTGCCCGGGACAGGCACAGATACGCAGTATTTT	CANSLPGTGTDTQYF
TRBJ2-1	TRBV5-4	-	TRBD2	TGTGCCAGCAGGCCTGAAAGCGGGAGGGCCTCTCATGAGCAGTTCTTC	CASRPESGRASHEQFF
TRBJ1-1	TRBV18	-	TRBD1	TGTGCCAGCTCACCCAACGGACAGGGCCAGGGCACTGAAGCTTTCTTT	CASSPNGQGQGTEAFF
TRBJ1-2	TRBV20-1	-	TRBD1	TGCAGTGCTAAACAGGGACAGAATAACTATGGCTACACCTTC	CSAKQGQNNYGYTF
TRBJ1-2	TRBV3-1	-	TRBD1	TGTGCCAGCAGCTACGGACAGGGTGCCGGCTACACCTTC	CASSYGQGAGYTF
TRBJ1-4	TRBV12-3/TRBV12-4	-	-	TGTGCCAGCAGTTTCTCAGGGGATGGTGAAAAACTGTTTTTT	CASSFSGDGEKLFF
TRBJ2-7	TRBV5-6	few	TRBD2	TGTGCCAGCAGCTTGCTCACTTCGGTAGCGGGGGTTTACGAGCAGTACTTC	CASSLLTSVAGVYEQYF
TRBJ1-5	TRBV28	-	-	TGTGCCAGCAGTTTTGGGCACAATCAGCCCCAGCATTTT	CASSFGHNQPQHF
TRBJ2-7	TRBV7-3	-	-	TGTGCCAGCAGCTTAACTCGTTTTAGCGGCGAGCAGTACTTC	CASSLTRFSGEQYF
TRBJ2-5	TRBV5-1	few	TRBD2	TGCGCCAGCAGCCACCCGAGCGGGAGGGCCGAAGAGACCCAGTACTTC	CASSHPSGRAEETQYF
TRBJ2-2	TRBV29-1	many	TRBD2	TGCAGCGTTGGAGGAGCGGGGGGGGTCGGCACCGGGGAGCTGTTTTTT	CSVGGAGGVGTGELFF
TRBJ1-2	TRBV20-1	-	-	TGCAGTGCTAGAGGGGGGGCCTTGGCGGATGGCTACACCTTC	CSARGGALADGYTF
TRBJ2-1	TRBV20-1	few	TRBD2	TGCAGTGCTAACCTAGCGGATCCAAGCTCCTACAATGAGCAGTTCTTC	CSANLADPSSYNEQFF
TRBJ2-5	TRBV29-1	many	-	TGCAGCGGGGACGGAGTCGAGACCCAGTACTTC	CSGDGVETQYF